This entry lists 8 T cell receptor beta chains sequenced from one sample in a study of blood T cell repertoires in COVID-19. TCRdb's table, derived via immunoSEQ multiplex PCR, lists solely in-frame clones and lacks some. The data contain a few hundred thousand clones, 89% of them singletons. The sequencing sample was made of PBMCs or T cells enriched from blood (not recorded which). Receptor source: a middle-aged woman who had recovered from COVID-19.

The gene calls are TRBV7-2 and TRBJ2-7; the D is unclear. The V and J ends lost 4 bases and 3 bases respectively, with 13 bases between them. CDR1 SGHTA and CDR2 FQGNSA come from the germline V gene. The CDR3 consists of 14 residues. CDR3 sequence reads: CASSYRHGRYEQYF. The DNA of the CDR3 is TGTGCCAGCAGCTACAGACACGGCCGCTACGAGCAGTACTTC.

This rearrangement joins TRBV28 to TRBJ1-6; D call uncertain. The CDR3 extends over 16 amino acids. Trimming pared 6 bases from V and 8 bases from J, leaving 20 bases between. CDR1 MDHEN and CDR2 SYDVKM come from the germline V gene. Written as DNA, the CDR3 is TGTGCCAGCAGCCCTATGGGCTGGGCAGCGGATTCACCCCTCCACTTT. This translates into CASSPMGWAADSPLHF.

The CDR3 DNA reads TGTGCCAGCCGTACTAGCGGGACAAACACCGGGGAGCTGTTTTTT. Amino acid sequence: CASRTSGTNTGELFF. This sequence joins TRBV7-3 and TRBJ2-2; 10 nucleotides match TRBD2. The CDR3 totals 15 residues. The V gene's germline CDR1 is SGHTA and CDR2 FQGTGA. Losses at the gene ends were 8 bases for V and 2 bases for J; bases not matched to a gene: 5.

The chain links TRBV28 to TRBJ1-4; D gene unclear. Trimming removed 4 bases from V and 3 bases from J, with 9 bases in between. Germline V gene sequence: CDR1 MDHEN, CDR2 SYDVKM. The CDR3 has 14 residues. The CDR3 region has the DNA TGTGCCAGCAGTTACAGCCCGTCTAATGAAAAACTGTTTTTT. This translates into CASSYSPSNEKLFF.

This clone has just a few counts. The rearrangement uses TRBV6-5 and TRBJ1-6; TRBD1 might be the D (6 bases). The CDR3 is made up of 13 amino acids. Trimming removed 8 bases from V and 5 bases from J, with 10 bases in between. Germline-derived CDR1 and CDR2 are MNHEY and SVGAGI. The CDR3: CASAGEHNSPLHF. The CDR3 DNA reads as TGTGCCAGCGCAGGGGAGCATAATTCACCCCTCCACTTT.

J is TRBJ2-7 and V is TRBV4-1; weak D call: TRBD1 (5 bases). Trimming removed 2 bases at V and 0 bases at J, with 23 bases between. CDR3 size: 19 residues. From germline, CDR1 is MGHRA and CDR2 YSYEKL. Written as DNA, the CDR3 is TGCGCCAGCAGCCAAAGTCCCCGCGGCGTAAGGGGTATCTCCTACGAGCAGTACTTC. Its translation is CASSQSPRGVRGISYEQYF.

The chain uses TRBV11-2 and TRBJ1-6, with TRBD1 matching 7 bases. Germline values: CDR1 SGHAT, CDR2 FQNNGV. V lost 0 bases, J lost 15 bases, and 11 bases stayed unmatched. The CDR3 sequence is 15 residues long. The CDR3 loop is CASSLDDYLGTDLHF. CDR3 coding DNA: TGTGCCAGCAGCTTAGATGACTACCTCGGGACAGACCTCCACTTT.

V gene TRBV5-1 combines with J gene TRBJ1-2; weak D call: TRBD1 (6 bases). Per germline, CDR1 SGHRS and CDR2 YFSETQ. V lost 4 bases to trimming and J lost 4 bases, with 14 bases between them. There are 14 residues in the CDR3. In DNA, the CDR3 is TGCGCCAGCAGCCCAAACAGGGCTGGCTATGGCTACACCTTC. Residues: CASSPNRAGYGYTF. Using reference TRBV5-1 and TRBJ1-2 for the parts outside the CDR3, the full variable domain is KAGVTQTPRYLIKTRGQQVTLSCSPISGHRSVSWYQQTPGQGLQFLFEYFSETQRNKGNFPGRFSGRQFSNSRSEMNVSTLELGDSALYLCASSPNRAGYGYTFGSGTRLTVV.